A single sample gave rise to the 6 T cell receptor beta chains below, sequenced in a study of shared clonotypes between healthy human individuals. Sequenced by immunoSEQ multiplex PCR; TCRdb stores in-frame clones only, minus some. The data contain approximately 2,200,000 clones, 90% to 95% of them singletons. Only CD45RO-negative cells positively selected for CCR7 counted as naive CD8 cells, so terminally differentiated effector memory CD45RA+ cells were excluded. Sequencing input: naive CD8+ T cells from PBMCs. These TCRs come from a young man in good health. Some clones in this sample may be carry-over from other donors' samples.

This clone was observed a handful of times. The chain couples TRBV9 to TRBJ1-1, with a weak D call TRBD1 (5 bases). V gave up 0 bases and J gave up 8 bases, with 8 bases separating them. The length of the CDR3 is 12 residues. Per germline, CDR1 SGDLS and CDR2 YYNGEE. CDR3 sequence: CASSVEGEEAFF. CDR3 bases: TGTGCCAGCAGCGTAGAAGGGGAAGAAGCTTTCTTT.

The chain employs TRBV9 and TRBJ2-1; D is possibly TRBD1 (6 bases). This CDR3 is built from 16 residues. Trimming cost V 1 base and J 10 bases, with 21 bases left between them. CDR1 is SGDLS and CDR2 is YYNGEE in the germline V gene. The CDR3 here is CASSVSWWAEGVEQFF. The CDR3 nucleotides read TGTGCCAGCAGCGTATCTTGGTGGGCCGAGGGGGTCGAGCAGTTCTTC.

CDR3 nucleotide sequence: TGTGCCAGCAGCGTAGGTTCGAAAGGGGTCTTCGGGGAGCTGTTTTTT. The encoded protein is CASSVGSKGVFGELFF. The chain employs TRBV9 and TRBJ2-2, with D possibly being TRBD1 (5 bases). Trimming left V 0 bases short and J 7 bases short, with 16 bases between. Germline V gene data show CDR1 as SGDLS and CDR2 as YYNGEE. This CDR3 comprises 16 residues.

This chain links TRBV7-8 with TRBJ2-7; D call uncertain. Germline V lookup: CDR1 SGHVS, CDR2 FQNEAQ. The V end lost 5 bases, the J end lost 2 bases, and 10 bases lay between the germline ends. This CDR3 is 13 amino acids long. CDR3 loop: CASSGADPYEQYF. CDR3 coding DNA: TGTGCCAGCAGCGGCGCGGACCCCTACGAGCAGTACTTC.

The V and J genes are TRBV27 and TRBJ2-7; TRBD2 aligns across 12 bases. This CDR3 is 17 amino acids long. The V gene's germline CDR1 is MNHEY and CDR2 SMNVEV (reference sequence). With 0 bases clipped from V and 6 bases from J, the junction kept 9 bases outside the gene matches. The CDR3: CASSLSLGLAGQGEQYF. As DNA, the CDR3 is TGTGCCAGCAGTTTATCCCTGGGACTAGCGGGTCAAGGCGAGCAGTACTTC.

The genes are TRBV7-9 and TRBJ2-1, with D perhaps matching TRBD2 (5 bases). The germline V gene has CDR1 SEHNR and CDR2 FQNEAQ (reference sequence). V was clipped by 4 bases and J by 1 base, with 8 bases between them. The CDR3 runs 14 residues. The CDR3, as DNA: TGTGCCAGCAGCTCTGCGGGTTCCTACAATGAGCAGTTCTTC. Translated: CASSSAGSYNEQFF.